Included here is one T cell receptor (beta chain) sequence, with context. The source of the sample is a study of T-cell reconstitution after alpha-beta-depleted transplantation in children. The germline V gene encodes CDR1 SGHKS and CDR2 YYEKEE (reference sequence). V dropped 0 bases and J dropped 0 bases, with 13 bases sitting between them. This CDR3 contains 18 residues. Researchers prepared the TCRbeta library using unique molecular identifiers, the study reports. In TCRdb, the PCR reads were re-called with MiXCR into one record per CDR3 protein. Among roughly 100,000 distinct CDR3 sequences listed, 7.5% to 9% were seen once.

Sequenced material: PBMCs, taken before TCRalphabeta/CD19-depleted stem cell transplant. The receptor comes from a boy younger than 10 with acute lymphoblastic leukemia, due to receive a stem cell transplant. This chain joins TRBV5-5 and TRBJ2-6; D ambiguous. In DNA form, the CDR3 reads TGTGCCAGCAGCTTGGGGGCCGCAGGCCACTCTGGGGCCAACGTCCTGACTTTC. This gives the protein CASSLGAAGHSGANVLTF.